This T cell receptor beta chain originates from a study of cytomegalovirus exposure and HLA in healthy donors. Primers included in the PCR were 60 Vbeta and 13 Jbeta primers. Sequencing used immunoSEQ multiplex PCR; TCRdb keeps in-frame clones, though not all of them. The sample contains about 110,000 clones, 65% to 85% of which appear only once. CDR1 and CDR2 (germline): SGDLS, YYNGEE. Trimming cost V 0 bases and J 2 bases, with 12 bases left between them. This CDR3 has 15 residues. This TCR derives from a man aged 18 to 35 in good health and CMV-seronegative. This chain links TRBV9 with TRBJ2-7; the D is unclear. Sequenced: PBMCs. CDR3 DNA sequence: TGTGCCAGCAGCGTAGGCCCGGGTCCTGCCTACGAGCAGTACTTC. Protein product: CASSVGPGPAYEQYF.